This TCR beta chain emerged from a study of T cell repertoires in cytomegalovirus infection. The study, taken as a whole, reports: Dominating the ex vivo response were HLA-C-restricted CMV-specific TCR beta clonotypes.

The V and J ends lost 8 bases and 3 bases, in that order; junction bases with no gene match: 7. The CDR3 has 13 residues. Germline values: CDR1 MDHEN, CDR2 SYDVKM. One entry per CDR3 protein, called by TCRdb with MiXCR from the reads. The sample has 700,000 to 900,000 distinct CDR3 sequences; 25% to 35% are singletons. This clonotype turned up a few times. No antigen is known for it. The source of this sequence is a human donor in good health (CMV status not recorded). Some clones in this sample may be carry-over from other donors' samples. The specimen was cultured CD8+ T cells from PBMCs, collected from culture after CMV antigen stimulation. This chain links TRBV28 with TRBJ2-7; TRBD1 matches at 7 bases. The chain's CDR3 is CASGHRTGYEQYF. The CDR3, as DNA: TGTGCCAGCGGACATAGGACAGGCTACGAGCAGTACTTC. Full variable domain (remainder filled in from reference TRBV28 and TRBJ2-7): DVKVTQSSRYLVKRTGEKVFLECVQDMDHENMFWYRQDPGLGLRLIYFSYDVKMKEKGDIPEGYSVSREKKERFSLILESASTNQTSMYLCASGHRTGYEQYFGPGTRLTVT.